This T cell receptor (beta chain) was retrieved from a study of Graves' ophthalmopathy and Graves' hyperthyroidism. The CDR3 covers 13 residues. V was pared by 5 bases and J by 3 bases, with 11 bases between. CDR1 SEHNR and CDR2 FQNEAQ come from the germline V gene (reference sequence). The authors amplified TCR beta CDR3 regions, and they did so from RNA transcripts for repertoire sequencing. The first-round RT-PCR employed HTBI primers together with the Qiagen OneStep RT-PCR kit. A multiplex PCR was then performed as the second round. Each CDR3 protein gets one entry after TCRdb re-called the multiplex PCR reads with MiXCR. The profile shows roughly 700,000 distinct CDR3 sequences, roughly 40% of them singletons.

The sequencing input was peripheral blood. The chain couples TRBV7-9 to TRBJ2-7; D is unresolved. This TCR came from an adult man with Graves' ophthalmopathy. CDR3 protein: CASSPRGYYEQYF. The CDR3 bases are TGTGCCAGCAGCCCCCGTGGTTACTACGAGCAGTACTTC.